This T cell receptor beta chain was observed in a study of cytomegalovirus exposure and HLA in healthy donors. Amplification used 60 Vbeta primers and 13 Jbeta primers. Measured with immunoSEQ multiplex PCR; TCRdb has only the in-frame clones, and not every one. This sample has around 110,000 clones, with 65% to 80% found just once. Sampled while nominally healthy, donors likely had unrecorded immune exposures. Sequenced sample: PBMCs. This sequence was found in a woman aged 45-65 years in good health and CMV-seropositive.

The CDR3 sequence: CASSLEGLSSYEQYF. CDR3 coding DNA: TGCGCCAGCAGCTTGGAGGGACTCAGCTCCTACGAGCAGTACTTC. The chain carries TRBV5-1 and TRBJ2-7; tentative D call: TRBD2 (6 bases). The germline gives CDR1 SGHRS, CDR2 YFSETQ. V shed 0 bases and J shed 0 bases, with 10 bases lying between them. This CDR3 region has 15 residues.